The source of this T cell receptor (beta chain) is a study of blood T cell repertoires in COVID-19. Across the study: Researchers got acute and convalescent COVID-19 samples from the United States, Italy and Spain. The cDNA or gDNA used as material had been derived from T cells, B-cell-depleted T cells, or PBMCs.

The V gene end was trimmed by 0 bases and the J gene end by 2 bases; junction bases not matched to a gene: 4. This CDR3 has 16 amino acids. CDR1 SQVTM and CDR2 ANQGSEA come from the germline V gene. Original handling: Estimated nucleated cell counts came from reference gene primer amplification. TCRdb keeps only in-frame clones here, not all; method: immunoSEQ multiplex PCR. D and trimming come from the DNA, and the V and J calls and clone size come from that table. The sample lists about 150,000 clones, 80% to 90% occurring once. This TCR derives from an older man with acute or convalescent COVID-19. The material sequenced was peripheral blood. The gene calls are TRBV29-1 and TRBJ2-3, with 11 bases lining up with TRBD2. CDR3 protein: CSVEDASGRTTDTQYF. DNA for the CDR3: TGCAGCGTTGAAGATGCTAGCGGGAGGACCACAGATACGCAGTATTTT.